This section outlines one TCR beta chain sequence together with its context. This specimen belongs to a study of blood T cell repertoires in COVID-19. Overall study context: The origin of the acute and convalescent COVID-19 samples was the United States, Italy and Spain.

Using immunoSEQ multiplex PCR, the repertoire was profiled, and TCRdb retains in-frame clones only, with some absent. This sample has hundreds of thousands of clones, with 84% found just once. From germline, CDR1 is MDHEN and CDR2 SYDVKM. V was shortened by 8 bases and J by 1 base, with 11 bases between the two germline ends. This CDR3 comprises 13 residues. The chain links TRBV28 to TRBJ1-1; unclear D gene. This sequence was found in a man aged 30-40 years with active or convalescent COVID-19. Input material: peripheral blood. The CDR3 bases are TGTGCCAGCTTCGGTCGCCGGAACACTGAAGCTTTCTTT. Its translation: CASFGRRNTEAFF.